The T cell receptor beta chain described here comes from a study of regulatory T cells in long-lasting Graves disease. Across the whole study: Over 5 years of antithyroid drugs plus positive TSH receptor antibodies defined persistent Graves' disease. Study-wide results and caveats: Persistent Graves' patients showed less TCR diversity than newly diagnosed patients showed.

This clonotype was picked up a small number of times. Antigen specificity is unknown. Time point: persistent/refractory GD, antithyroid drugs over 5 years with positive TRAb. The TCR library was made from RNA that had been extracted from PBMCs in TRIzol. Under American Thyroid Association guidelines, Graves' disease was diagnosed. The CDR3 contains 15 residues. CDR1 is LGHDT, CDR2 YNNKEL, per germline (reference sequence). V gave up 2 bases and J gave up 4 bases, with 11 bases separating them. With iRepertoire HTBI primers and Arm-PCR of CDR3 regions, TCR beta libraries were built. TCRdb called the multiplex PCR reads again in MiXCR, with one record for every CDR3 protein. The repertoire holds over 350,000 distinct CDR3 sequences, less than 25% seen once, with under 25% in the top ten.

This TCR was recovered from a female donor with Graves disease. This specimen was peripheral blood mononuclear cells (PBMCs), taken when the disease was refractory, from a patient treated with antithyroid drugs. The rearrangement links TRBV3-1 to TRBJ2-2; D is tentatively TRBD1 or TRBD2 (5 bases each). CDR3 in amino acids: CASSQKLGTTGELFF. The CDR3 bases are TGTGCCAGCAGCCAAAAACTGGGGACCACCGGGGAGCTGTTTTTT.